Each of the 10 T cell receptor beta chains below was sequenced from the same sample in a study of CD8+ T cells in alopecia areata. Treatment: oral pan-JAK inhibitor, 5-10 mg twice daily. Once RNA had been extracted, it was reverse transcribed into cDNA to act as the sequencing template. Sequencing was performed with immunoSEQ multiplex PCR; in TCRdb, only in-frame clones are kept and a portion is missing. The sample has about 97,000 clones, around 60% seen once. This material consisted of CD8+ T cells sorted from blood, taken at approximately week 60, from a patient treated with tofacitinib. The receptors come from a human donor with alopecia areata.

The count of this clone is one. The rearrangement uses TRBV6-5 and TRBJ2-2, with a possible D match to TRBD1 (6 bases). The germline gives CDR1 MNHEY, CDR2 SVGAGI. Deletions cut 6 bases from V and 6 bases from J, with 14 bases between. The length of the CDR3 is 14 residues. CDR3 sequence reads: CASRPRDNPGELFF. DNA of the CDR3: TGTGCCAGCAGACCCCGGGACAACCCCGGGGAGCTGTTTTTT.

The rearrangement joins TRBV30 to TRBJ1-5; 7 nucleotides line up with TRBD1. Germline V lookup: CDR1 GTSNPN, CDR2 SVGIG (reference sequence). The CDR3 has 16 amino acids. J lost 1 base, V lost 1 base, and 7 bases had no gene match. This CDR3 is CAWSARGTVSNQPQHF. CDR3 nucleotides: TGTGCCTGGAGTGCACGCGGGACAGTAAGCAATCAGCCCCAGCATTTT.

The genes are TRBV19 and TRBJ2-7; 7 bases are a match to TRBD1. Losses at the gene ends were 3 bases for V and 4 bases for J; bases not matched to a gene: 18. The V gene's germline CDR1 is LNHDA and CDR2 SQIVND (reference sequence). The CDR3 covers 18 residues. The CDR3 DNA reads TGTGCCAGTAGTATCCTGGGGACAGAAAGGCTCCATAGATACGAGCAGTACTTC. Protein: CASSILGTERLHRYEQYF. Supplemented by reference TRBV19 and TRBJ2-7, the full variable domain reads DGGITQSPKYLFRKEGQNVTLSCEQNLNHDAMYWYRQDPGQGLRLIYYSQIVNDFQKGDIAEGYSVSREKKESFPLTVTSAQKNPTAFYLCASSILGTERLHRYEQYFGPGTRLTVT.

This clone occurred a few times. The chain employs TRBV29-1 and TRBJ2-4; D ambiguous. The CDR3 contains 13 residues. Trimming took 1 base from V and 2 from J, leaving 6 bases between them. Germline V gene sequence: CDR1 SQVTM, CDR2 ANQGSEA. The CDR3 DNA is TGCAGCGTTGAAGGGGGAACCAAAAACATTCAGTACTTC. Amino acid sequence: CSVEGGTKNIQYF.

This rearrangement joins TRBV2 to TRBJ2-5; D perhaps matches TRBD1 (5 bases). Per germline, CDR1 SNHLY and CDR2 FYNNEI. With 2 bases removed from V and 1 base from J, the gap between germline ends came to 17 bases. This CDR3 is built from 17 residues. The CDR3 loop is CASSETGPDTTQETQYF. DNA for the CDR3: TGTGCCAGCAGTGAAACCGGGCCGGACACCACCCAAGAGACCCAGTACTTC.

The rearrangement joins TRBV15 to TRBJ2-2; 9 bases are shared with TRBD2. After removal of 6 bases from V and 4 bases from J, the junction contained 9 bases not matched to a gene. The germline V gene encodes CDR1 LNHNV and CDR2 YYDKDF (reference sequence). CDR3 length: 16 amino acids. This chain's CDR3 is CATRGTSGPVTGELFF. The CDR3 nucleotides read TGTGCCACCAGGGGAACTAGCGGGCCTGTCACCGGGGAGCTGTTTTTT. The full variable domain, completed using reference TRBV15 and TRBJ2-2, is DAMVIQNPRYQVTQFGKPVTLSCSQTLNHNVMYWYQQKSSQAPKLLFHYYDKDFNNEADTPDNFQSRRPNTSFCFLDIRSPGLGDTAMYLCATRGTSGPVTGELFFGEGSRLTVL.

The chain couples TRBV7-2 to TRBJ1-5; D is uncertain. The V end was cut by 2 bases, the J end by 0 bases, with 11 bases between. This CDR3 region has 16 residues. CDR1 and CDR2 (germline): SGHTA, FQGNSA. The CDR3 bases are TGTGCCAGCAGCTTACCCCTTGCAGGTAGCAATCAGCCCCAGCATTTT. Translation: CASSLPLAGSNQPQHF.

The chain recombines TRBV13 with TRBJ2-3; weak D call: TRBD2 (6 bases). Germline V gives CDR1 PRHDT, CDR2 FYEKMQ (reference sequence). The CDR3 length is 21 residues. Trimming removed 6 bases from V and 2 bases from J, with 33 bases in between. CDR3 coding DNA: TGTGCCAGCAGTCCGACTATGATCCCCCCGGGAGCTAGCGATAACACAGATACGCAGTATTTT. Translation gives CASSPTMIPPGASDNTDTQYF.

The sample holds a few counts of this clone. The chain uses TRBV7-8 and TRBJ2-1, with 9 bases matching TRBD1. V lost 5 bases and J lost 6; bases outside the gene matches: 2. Germline CDR1 is SGHVS and CDR2 is FQNEAQ. CDR3 size: 13 residues. The DNA for the CDR3 is TGTGCCAGCAGCGCGACAGGGGGCAATGAGCAGTTCTTC. As protein: CASSATGGNEQFF.

V is TRBV9 and J is TRBJ1-2; tentatively, D is TRBD1 (5 bases). The CDR3 contains 14 residues. Per the germline V gene, CDR1 is SGDLS and CDR2 is YYNGEE. V lost 0 bases and J 8 bases, leaving 14 bases between the germline ends. Here the CDR3 DNA reads TGTGCCAGCAGCGTAGGAGACAGATCGGAAGGCTACACCTTC. This sequence encodes CASSVGDRSEGYTF. The entire variable domain, with the rest obtained from reference TRBV9 and TRBJ1-2, is as follows: DSGVTQTPKHLITATGQRVTLRCSPRSGDLSVYWYQQSLDQGLQFLIQYYNGEERAKGNILERFSAQQFPDLHSELNLSSLELGDSALYFCASSVGDRSEGYTFGSGTRLTVV.